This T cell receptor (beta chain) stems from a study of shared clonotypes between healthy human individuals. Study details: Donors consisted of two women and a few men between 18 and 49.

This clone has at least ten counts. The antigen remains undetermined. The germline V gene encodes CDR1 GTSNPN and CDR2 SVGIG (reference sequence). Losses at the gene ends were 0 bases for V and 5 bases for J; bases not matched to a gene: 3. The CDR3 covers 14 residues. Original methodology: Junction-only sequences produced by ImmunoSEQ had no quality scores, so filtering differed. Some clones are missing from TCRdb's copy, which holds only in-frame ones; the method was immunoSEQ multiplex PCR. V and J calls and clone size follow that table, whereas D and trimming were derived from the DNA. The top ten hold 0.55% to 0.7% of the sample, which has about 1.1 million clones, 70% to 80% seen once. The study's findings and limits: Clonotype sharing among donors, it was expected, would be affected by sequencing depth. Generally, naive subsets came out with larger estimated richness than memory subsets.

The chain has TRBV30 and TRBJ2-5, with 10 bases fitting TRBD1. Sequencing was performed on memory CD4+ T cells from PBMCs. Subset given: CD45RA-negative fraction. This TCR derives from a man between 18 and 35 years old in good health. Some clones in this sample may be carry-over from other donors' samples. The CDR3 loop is CAWSVTGQGETQYF. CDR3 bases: TGTGCCTGGAGTGTAACGGGACAGGGGGAGACCCAGTACTTC.